Reported below is one T cell receptor (beta chain). These data are taken from a study of OX40 agonist ivuxolimab in advanced cancers. Germline V gives CDR1 KGHSH, CDR2 LQKENI. The CDR3 has 16 residues. Germline trimming cut 3 bases from V and 8 bases from J; bases unmatched to any gene: 7. This table comes from immunoSEQ multiplex PCR, and its TCRdb copy is limited to in-frame clones, with some not included. The sample records about 130,000 clones, about 90% being singletons. The sample was CD4+ or CD8+ T cells sorted from blood, taken in a trial of the OX40 agonist ivuxolimab. This receptor was identified in an adult with an advanced solid tumor such as melanoma, head and neck, liver or kidney cancer. This chain uses TRBV18 with TRBJ2-1; TRBD2 matches at 13 bases. Here the CDR3 reads CASSPGTSGANDEQFF. The CDR3 DNA follows: TGTGCCAGCTCACCCGGGACTAGCGGGGCAAACGATGAGCAGTTCTTC.